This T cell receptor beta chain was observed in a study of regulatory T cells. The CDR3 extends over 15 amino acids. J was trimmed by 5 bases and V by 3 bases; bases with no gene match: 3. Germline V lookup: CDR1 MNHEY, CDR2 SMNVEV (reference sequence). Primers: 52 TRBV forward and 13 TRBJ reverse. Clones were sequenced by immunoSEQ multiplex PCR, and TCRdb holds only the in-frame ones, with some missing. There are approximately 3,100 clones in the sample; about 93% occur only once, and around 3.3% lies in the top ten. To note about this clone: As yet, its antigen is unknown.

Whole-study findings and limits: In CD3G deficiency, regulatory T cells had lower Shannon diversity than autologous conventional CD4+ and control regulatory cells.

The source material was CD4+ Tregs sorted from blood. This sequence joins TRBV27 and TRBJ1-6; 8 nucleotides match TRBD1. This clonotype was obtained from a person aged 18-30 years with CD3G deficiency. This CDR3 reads CASSLVRGHNSPLHF. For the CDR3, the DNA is TGTGCCAGCAGTTTGGTCAGGGGGCATAATTCACCCCTCCACTTT.